The present T cell receptor (beta chain) was sequenced within a study of T cell responses to AZD1222 COVID-19 vaccine. Assay used: immunoSEQ multiplex PCR; TCRdb lists only in-frame clones, some missing. The table records around 150,000 clones, around 90% of them present only once. This CDR3 region has 16 residues. Per germline, CDR1 SGHVS and CDR2 FQNEAQ. V lost 1 base, J lost 0 bases, and 13 bases lay in between. The gene calls are TRBV7-8 and TRBJ2-7; weak D call: TRBD2 (6 bases). The receptor comes from an adult who received the MenACWY meningococcal vaccine as a control. The starting material was peripheral blood, obtained 28 days after the second dose of the MenACWY control vaccine. CDR3 sequence reads: CASSLVGGVSSYEQYF. The CDR3 bases are TGTGCCAGCAGCTTAGTGGGCGGGGTGAGCTCCTACGAGCAGTACTTC.